This T cell receptor (beta chain) was recovered during a study of T cell responses to AZD1222 COVID-19 vaccine. This CDR3 has 20 residues. Trimming cost V 0 bases and J 1 base; bases outside gene matches: 15. The germline V gene encodes CDR1 SGHAT and CDR2 FQNNGV. Data came from immunoSEQ multiplex PCR; TCRdb stores just in-frame clones and leaves some out. The top ten clones hold less than 25% of a sample with 44,000 or so clones, roughly 78% of them seen once. This sequence originates from an adult who received the MenACWY meningococcal vaccine as a control. This rearrangement joins TRBV11-2 to TRBJ2-4; 7 nucleotides match TRBD1. The sample consisted of peripheral blood, taken 28 days after the second dose of the MenACWY control vaccine. The DNA of the CDR3 is TGTGCCAGCAGCTTAGAGGGGACAGAATCGATCGGGTGGGCCAAAAACATTCAGTACTTC. It specifies CASSLEGTESIGWAKNIQYF. The full variable domain, rest sourced from reference TRBV11-2 and TRBJ2-4, is EAGVAQSPRYKIIEKRQSVAFWCNPISGHATLYWYQQILGQGPKLLIQFQNNGVVDDSQLPKDRFSAERLKGVDSTLKIQPAKLEDSAVYLCASSLEGTESIGWAKNIQYFGAGTRLSVL.